These 11 T cell receptor beta chains were all obtained from the same sample, sequenced in a study of CD8 T cells in ankylosing spondylitis (dated by TCRdb to between 2016 and 2019). Library preparation was by 5' RACE. Data came from an Illumina HiSeq 2500. TCRdb passed the public sequencing reads through fastp at Q25 and MiXCR, retaining productive beta sequences. A single entry per CDR3 protein holds the most common genes and DNA from its merged rows. The sample table lists around 250,000 distinct CDR3 sequences, 9.5% to 12% of them with a count of one. The ten largest clones represent 6% to 7.5% of the sample. The material sequenced was blood, either unsorted or a sorted T cell fraction (not recorded which). These receptors all come from a male donor with ankylosing spondylitis or in good health (not recorded which).

This clonotype was counted between two and nine times. J is TRBJ1-6 and V is TRBV11-3, with a weak D call TRBD1 (5 bases). V was shortened by 3 bases and J by 6 bases, with 6 bases between the two germline ends. Germline V gene lookup returns CDR1 SGHNT and CDR2 YENEEA. This CDR3 is 13 amino acids long. The CDR3 DNA reads TGTGCCAGCAGCTTGGGGGGTAATTCACCCCTCCACTTT. Translation gives CASSLGGNSPLHF.

This clonotype was observed at least ten times. The junction shows a germline mismatch at one end, possibly a read error. The chain joins TRBV5-1 to TRBJ2-1, with TRBD2 identical over 14 bases. Germline V lookup: CDR1 SGHRS, CDR2 YFSETQ. This CDR3 has 13 residues. The CDR3 is CASSTDPGLAGEF. In DNA, the CDR3 is TGCGCCAGCAGCACCGACCCGGGACTAGCGGGGGAATTC.

This clonotype was counted ten times or more. The V and J genes are TRBV29-1 and TRBJ2-2; D remains ambiguous. The germline V gene encodes CDR1 SQVTM and CDR2 ANQGSEA. The CDR3 runs 15 residues. Trimming stripped 5 bases from V and 3 bases from J, with 16 bases between. CDR3 DNA: TGCAGCGTTACAAGACCGCCACCCCACACCGGGGAGCTGTTTTTT. This encodes CSVTRPPPHTGELFF.

This clonotype was seen at least ten times. The J gene is TRBJ1-2, the V gene TRBV10-3; no clear D gene. V lost 3 bases and J 6 bases, leaving 8 bases between the germline ends. The CDR3 contains 12 residues. Germline CDR1 and CDR2: ENHRY and SYGVKD. CDR3 sequence (DNA): TGTGCCATCAGTGAAGTTGGGAATGGCTACACCTTC. It yields the protein CAISEVGNGYTF.

This clonotype has ten or more counts. The chain employs TRBV5-1 and TRBJ1-2; D gene uncertain. Germline CDR1 reads SGHRS; CDR2 reads YFSETQ. V dropped 5 bases and J dropped 4 bases, with 18 bases sitting between them. The CDR3 sequence is 15 residues long. This CDR3 is CASRDGLGGLYGYTF. DNA of the CDR3: TGCGCCAGCAGGGATGGGCTTGGCGGGCTCTATGGCTACACCTTC.

This clonotype was picked up many times. The V gene is TRBV5-1, the J gene TRBJ2-1, with 11 nucleotides matching TRBD1. The CDR3 consists of 13 residues. Per the germline V gene, CDR1 is SGHRS and CDR2 is YFSETQ. V lost 6 bases and J lost 8; bases outside the gene matches: 4. CDR3 nucleotide sequence: TGCGCCAGCACCCGGACAGGGGGCGATGAGCAGTTCTTC. Protein sequence: CASTRTGGDEQFF.

In its sample, this clonotype was seen many times. V is TRBV15 and J is TRBJ1-4; D is undetermined. CDR3 length: 15 amino acids. Trimming shortened V by 4 bases and J by 4 bases, and 13 bases separated the two germline ends. CDR1 LNHNV and CDR2 YYDKDF come from the germline V gene (reference sequence). In nucleotides, the CDR3 is TGTGCCACCAGCACTGGAGACAAGTATAATGAAAAACTGTTTTTT. Protein: CATSTGDKYNEKLFF.

This clonotype has a count of ten or more. The V and J genes are TRBV6-1 and TRBJ1-6; D gene unclear. V shed 2 bases and J shed 7 bases, with 12 bases lying between them. Germline V gene data show CDR1 as MNHNS and CDR2 as SASEGT. This CDR3 is built from 15 residues. The CDR3 is CASSEQTIGNSPLHF. The DNA of the CDR3 is TGTGCCAGCAGTGAACAAACGATAGGAAATTCACCCCTCCACTTT.

This clonotype showed up many times. This chain joins TRBV28 and TRBJ2-3; D may be TRBD2 (5 bases). V was clipped by 7 bases and J by 5 bases, with 13 bases between them. The CDR3 has 13 amino acids. Germline V CDR1 and CDR2: MDHEN, SYDVKM. The CDR3 loop is CASTSRPRDTQYF. The CDR3 nucleotides are TGTGCCAGCACTAGCCGGCCCCGAGATACGCAGTATTTT. Combining the CDR3 with reference TRBV28 and TRBJ2-3 gives the whole variable domain DVKVTQSSRYLVKRTGEKVFLECVQDMDHENMFWYRQDPGLGLRLIYFSYDVKMKEKGDIPEGYSVSREKKERFSLILESASTNQTSMYLCASTSRPRDTQYFGPGTRLTVL.

Turning to this clonotype: Possible read error: a much larger clone is one base away. The V call is TRBV9, the J call TRBJ2-1; 7 bases are shared with TRBD2. In germline, CDR1 is SGDLS, CDR2 YYNGEE. The CDR3 sequence is 15 residues long. The ends lost 3 bases at V and 3 bases at J; junction bases unmatched: 6. The CDR3 DNA sequence: TGTGCCAGCAGCGCAGGACTAGTCGGCTACAATGAGCAGTTCTTC. Encoded protein: CASSAGLVGYNEQFF.

This clonotype was counted at least ten times. V gene TRBV29-1 combines with J gene TRBJ1-5; 11 bases align to TRBD1. The trim removed 6 bases at V and 4 bases at J, leaving 2 bases unmatched. Germline V CDR1 and CDR2: SQVTM, ANQGSEA. CDR3 length: 13 residues. The CDR3 region has the DNA TGCAGCGTAGGACAGGGGGCTAATCAGCCCCAGCATTTT. It specifies CSVGQGANQPQHF.